This T cell receptor beta chain was sequenced for a study of cytomegalovirus exposure and HLA in healthy donors. The CDR3 contains 16 residues. V lost 7 bases to trimming and J lost 6 bases; unmatched junction nucleotides: 14. CDR1 and CDR2 from the germline V gene are SNHLY and FYNNEI. To note about this clone: The antigen remains undetermined.

Study-wide findings and caveats: Usually a TCR sequence was rare, but some public TCRs were found in many donors.

In the PCR, 60 Vbeta and 13 Jbeta primers were used. Produced via immunoSEQ multiplex PCR; TCRdb's table is partial and in-frame only. This sample has some 150,000 clones; approximately 86% occur once, and the top ten carry approximately 1.6%. Participants comprised healthy donors of bone marrow. This rearrangement joins TRBV2 to TRBJ2-4; 8 positions agree with TRBD1. The sequenced sample was PBMCs. This sequence originates from a male donor in good health and CMV-seronegative. CDR3 coding DNA: TGTGCCAGCACTACGAGTACAGGGGGAATGGGAAACATTCAGTACTTC. It codes for CASTTSTGGMGNIQYF.